The clone carrying this T cell receptor (beta chain) was counted at least ten times. As yet, its antigen is unknown. With iRepertoire HTBI primers and Arm-PCR of CDR3 regions, TCR beta libraries were built. TCRdb processed the multiplex PCR reads anew with MiXCR; each CDR3 protein has one entry. In the table there are about 350,000 distinct CDR3 sequences, 15% to 20% of which are singletons. This CDR3 spans 13 amino acids. Germline assignment: CDR1 DFQATT and CDR2 SNEGSKA (reference sequence). The ends were cut back, 5 bases at V and 4 bases at J, with 15 bases in the middle. Time point described: newly diagnosed GD, antithyroid drugs for less than 3 months. The authors made the TCR library using RNA they extracted from PBMCs. The authors drew patients from an endocrinology department in Xi'an, China. This sample was taken from a study of regulatory T cells in long-lasting Graves disease. General study results and limits: The study found TRBV28, TRBJ1-2 and TRBJ2-5 favored in persistent disease.

The data were also submitted as part of a second study, on T cells in Graves' hyperthyroidism and ophthalmopathy.

This sequence originates from a woman aged 18-35 years with Graves disease. V and J are TRBV20-1 and TRBJ2-7; no clear D. Sequenced here: peripheral blood mononuclear cells (PBMCs), sampled at new diagnosis, from a patient treated with antithyroid drugs. This CDR3 reads CSAFRFVRYEQYF. The DNA of the CDR3 is TGCAGTGCTTTCCGTTTTGTCCGATACGAGCAGTACTTC.